These 14 T cell receptor beta chains came from one sample sequenced in a study of cytomegalovirus exposure and HLA in healthy donors. The PCR had 60 Vbeta and 13 Jbeta primers. Sequencing was performed with immunoSEQ multiplex PCR; in TCRdb, only in-frame clones are kept and a portion is missing. Seen here are about 140,000 clones, 70% to 80% observed once, and the top ten hold about 3.1%. Sequences were obtained from PBMCs. The receptor source for this set is a female donor in good health and CMV-seronegative.

In nucleotides, the CDR3 is TGTGCCAGCAGTGGAGGGGGGGTCCGGGTCCCCACAGATACGCAGTATTTT. Protein sequence: CASSGGGVRVPTDTQYF. The rearrangement links TRBV27 to TRBJ2-3, with TRBD2 as a possible D gene (7 bases). Between the trimmed V and J ends, which lost 5 bases and 2 bases, there was a span of 20 bases. Germline CDR1 MNHEY, CDR2 SMNVEV (reference sequence). This CDR3 is built from 17 residues.

The chain couples TRBV7-2 to TRBJ1-5, with D possibly TRBD1 on 6 matching bases. The germline V gene encodes CDR1 SGHTA and CDR2 FQGNSA. V lost 5 bases, J lost 7 bases, and 12 bases lay in between. The CDR3 totals 13 residues. CDR3 sequence: CASSGQPGQPQHF. Written as DNA, the CDR3 is TGTGCCAGCAGCGGACAGCCCGGGCAGCCCCAGCATTTT.

This sequence joins TRBV5-4 and TRBJ2-3, with D possibly matching TRBD2 (6 bases). The CDR3 sequence is 15 residues long. The germline V and J ends were trimmed by 5 bases and 2 bases, with 15 bases remaining between them. The V gene's germline CDR1 is SGHNT and CDR2 YYREEE (reference sequence). The CDR3 DNA follows: TGTGCCAGCAGACTCGATCGGGAGCCCACAGATACGCAGTATTTT. As protein: CASRLDREPTDTQYF. Looking up the rest from reference TRBV5-4 and TRBJ2-3 gives the full variable domain: ETGVTQSPTHLIKTRGQQVTLRCSSQSGHNTVSWYQQALGQGPQFIFQYYREEENGRGNFPPRFSGLQFPNYSSELNVNALELDDSALYLCASRLDREPTDTQYFGPGTRLTVL.

This clone has only one observation. V usage is TRBV29-1 and J usage is TRBJ2-2, with 7 bases matching TRBD2. The CDR3 extends over 14 amino acids. The V gene's germline CDR1 is SQVTM and CDR2 ANQGSEA. With 4 bases clipped from V and 1 base from J, the junction kept 3 bases outside the gene matches. The CDR3 DNA sequence: TGCAGCGTTGTGGGGGGGTTGAACACCGGGGAGCTGTTTTTT. Translation: CSVVGGLNTGELFF.

V and J are TRBV7-9 and TRBJ2-7; 7 nucleotides align to TRBD1. Germline loops: CDR1 SEHNR, CDR2 FQNEAQ (reference sequence). The J segment lost 2 bases and the V segment lost 2 bases, leaving 15 bases of the junction unmatched. This CDR3 comprises 18 residues. In DNA form, the CDR3 reads TGTGCCAGCAGCTTACCTACCCGCTGGACAGGCCCGCCCTACGAGCAGTACTTC. Protein: CASSLPTRWTGPPYEQYF.

V gene TRBV7-9 combines with J gene TRBJ2-2; 15 bases align to TRBD2. Germline assignment: CDR1 SEHNR and CDR2 FQNEAQ (reference sequence). This CDR3 has 19 residues. With 6 bases clipped from V and 5 bases from J, the junction kept 13 bases outside the gene matches. Here the CDR3 reads CASRMGGTSGRMETGELFF. Here the CDR3 DNA reads TGTGCCAGCAGGATGGGAGGGACTAGCGGGAGGATGGAGACCGGGGAGCTGTTTTTT.

The V gene is TRBV7-2, the J gene TRBJ1-1; D ambiguous. Germline loops: CDR1 SGHTA, CDR2 FQGNSA. The V end was cut by 1 base, the J end by 4 bases, with 16 bases between. The CDR3 extends over 16 amino acids. As DNA, the CDR3 is TGTGCCAGCAGCTTAGGTACGGGGAGGAGGGCCACTGAAGCTTTCTTT. Its translation: CASSLGTGRRATEAFF.

This chain links TRBV5-8 with TRBJ2-7; maybe TRBD1 (5 bases). The germline V gene encodes CDR1 SGHTS and CDR2 YDEGEE. The V and J ends lost 1 base and 5 bases respectively, with 10 bases between them. The CDR3 totals 13 residues. CDR3 sequence reads: CASSLYRGHEQYF. Here the CDR3 DNA reads TGTGCCAGCAGCTTGTATAGGGGCCACGAGCAGTACTTC.

The rearrangement joins TRBV27 to TRBJ2-7, with 10 bases matching TRBD1. The V and J ends lost 3 bases and 6 bases, in that order; junction bases with no gene match: 5. Germline lookup yields CDR1 MNHEY and CDR2 SMNVEV (reference sequence). The CDR3 is made up of 14 amino acids. The CDR3 coding sequence is TGTGCCAGCAGTTTCCGGGACAGGGGAGGCGAGCAGTACTTC. Its translation is CASSFRDRGGEQYF.

The rearrangement joins TRBV4-3 to TRBJ2-2; 8 bases fit TRBD1. V lost 4 bases and J lost 1; bases outside the gene matches: 5. The CDR3 runs to 16 residues. Germline CDR1 and CDR2: LGHNA and YSLEER. The CDR3 protein is CASSPDRDGNTGELFF. DNA for the CDR3: TGCGCCAGCAGCCCGGACAGGGACGGGAACACCGGGGAGCTGTTTTTT.

This rearrangement joins TRBV15 to TRBJ2-7, with 7 bases matching TRBD1. Trimming cost V 9 bases and J 0 bases; bases outside gene matches: 8. Germline V lookup: CDR1 LNHNV, CDR2 YYDKDF (reference sequence). The CDR3 length is 14 residues. In DNA form, the CDR3 reads TGTGCCACGAATACAGGGGAGACCTCCTACGAGCAGTACTTC. Protein product: CATNTGETSYEQYF.

The chain carries TRBV10-3 and TRBJ1-1; 8 bases match TRBD1. The CDR3 loop spans 14 amino acids. The V segment lost 6 bases and the J segment 0 bases; nucleotides outside the gene matches: 3. CDR1 and CDR2 (germline): ENHRY, SYGVKD. CDR3 in DNA: TGTGCCATCAGAACAGGGGGATTGAACACTGAAGCTTTCTTT. Translating it yields CAIRTGGLNTEAFF.

This clone was counted a few times. V gene TRBV15 combines with J gene TRBJ1-1; 8 nucleotides match TRBD1. The germline V gene has CDR1 LNHNV and CDR2 YYDKDF (reference sequence). V lost 5 bases and J lost 6; bases outside the gene matches: 8. CDR3 length: 14 amino acids. For the CDR3, the DNA is TGTGCCACCAGCGGAGTTCCGGGACAGGCTGAAGCTTTCTTT. This codes for CATSGVPGQAEAFF.

The rearrangement joins TRBV9 to TRBJ1-2; 8 bases match TRBD1. The CDR3 is 13 residues long. From germline, CDR1 is SGDLS and CDR2 YYNGEE. The trim removed 7 bases at V and 10 bases at J, leaving 12 bases unmatched. The CDR3 here is CASGLTGAGDYTF. The CDR3 region has the DNA TGTGCCAGCGGCTTGACAGGGGCCGGTGACTACACCTTC.